The 11 T cell receptor beta chains reported below all come from one sample, sequenced in a study of blood T cell repertoires in COVID-19. The table came from immunoSEQ multiplex PCR; TCRdb's copy has only in-frame clones and leaves some out. The data hold fewer than 350,000 clones, with approximately 81% observed a single time. The sample comprised PBMCs or T cells enriched from blood (not recorded which). The receptors derive from a woman aged 50 to 60 who had recovered from COVID-19.

This clone was counted a single time. This chain joins TRBV6-5 and TRBJ2-7; 8 nucleotides align to TRBD1. Looked up from germline, CDR1 is MNHEY and CDR2 is SVGAGI. V was pared by 6 bases and J by 1 base, with 5 bases of the junction left unmatched. CDR3 length: 14 amino acids. CDR3 bases: TGTGCCAGCAGCGATTACAGGGGGTCCTACGAGCAGTACTTC. Residues: CASSDYRGSYEQYF.

In its sample, this clone was seen once. The rearrangement joins TRBV14 to TRBJ2-7; D remains unclear. V lost 0 bases to trimming and J lost 7 bases, with 16 bases between them. The CDR3 consists of 15 residues. Germline assignment: CDR1 SGHDN and CDR2 FVKESK. CDR3 protein: CASSQDSRYGYEQYF. As DNA, the CDR3 is TGTGCCAGCAGCCAAGATAGTAGGTACGGGTATGAGCAGTACTTC.

The chain links TRBV30 to TRBJ2-1, with TRBD1 matching 7 bases. The CDR3 runs 13 residues. The V gene end was trimmed by 4 bases and the J gene end by 5 bases; junction bases not matched to a gene: 5. Germline V gene sequence: CDR1 GTSNPN, CDR2 SVGIG (reference sequence). CDR3 nucleotide sequence: TGTGCCTGGACGACTGGACAGGACAATGAGCAGTTCTTC. Translation: CAWTTGQDNEQFF.

The chain carries TRBV28 and TRBJ1-4, with a weak D call TRBD1 (6 bases). This CDR3 comprises 15 residues. V was pared by 6 bases and J by 1 base, with 12 bases between. From germline, CDR1 is MDHEN and CDR2 SYDVKM. CDR3 in amino acids: CASRLPGQTNEKLFF. The CDR3, as DNA: TGTGCCAGCAGGCTTCCGGGACAAACTAATGAAAAACTGTTTTTT. Combining the CDR3 with reference TRBV28 and TRBJ1-4 gives the whole variable domain DVKVTQSSRYLVKRTGEKVFLECVQDMDHENMFWYRQDPGLGLRLIYFSYDVKMKEKGDIPEGYSVSREKKERFSLILESASTNQTSMYLCASRLPGQTNEKLFFGSGTQLSVL.

This sequence joins TRBV3-1 (or the pseudogene TRBV3-2) and TRBJ1-1, with a weak D call TRBD1 (5 bases). The CDR3 has 12 amino acids. CDR1 and CDR2 from the germline V gene are LGHDT and YNNKEL (reference sequence). Trimming left V 1 base short and J 7 bases short, with 7 bases between. As DNA, the CDR3 is TGTGCCAGCAGCCAAGGGCAGGGTGAAGCTTTCTTT. Translated: CASSQGQGEAFF.

This clone was recorded a few times. This chain links TRBV30 with TRBJ1-6, with 11 bases aligning to TRBD1. The CDR3 is made up of 15 amino acids. After removal of 2 bases from V and 10 bases from J, the junction contained 7 bases not matched to a gene. CDR1 and CDR2 from the germline V gene are GTSNPN and SVGIG (reference sequence). The CDR3 DNA is TGTGCCTGGAGTCTAGGAGGGACAGGGGGGTCACCCCTCCACTTT. Its protein is CAWSLGGTGGSPLHF.

The chain carries TRBV7-9 and TRBJ1-1; D is ambiguous. Germline V lookup: CDR1 SEHNR, CDR2 FQNEAQ (reference sequence). Trimming cost V 4 bases and J 5 bases, with 14 bases left between them. The CDR3 has 14 amino acids. The CDR3 DNA is TGTGCCAGCAGCTCCACCCCCCGGGAGACTGAAGCTTTCTTT. Its translation: CASSSTPRETEAFF. Variable domain in full (rest from reference TRBV7-9 and TRBJ1-1): DTGVSQNPRHKITKRGQNVTFRCDPISEHNRLYWYRQTLGQGPEFLTYFQNEAQLEKSRLLSDRFSAERPKGSFSTLEIQRTEQGDSAMYLCASSSTPRETEAFFGQGTRLTVV.

This chain links TRBV7-9 with TRBJ2-1, with TRBD2 matching 11 bases. Germline trimming cut 5 bases from V and 2 bases from J; bases unmatched to any gene: 5. Germline loops: CDR1 SEHNR, CDR2 FQNEAQ (reference sequence). The CDR3 sequence is 16 residues long. Here the CDR3 reads CASSPHSGGAYNEQFF. The DNA for the CDR3 is TGTGCCAGCAGCCCTCATAGCGGGGGGGCCTACAATGAGCAGTTCTTC.

This clone was detected once. The chain carries TRBV27 and TRBJ2-2; D might be TRBD1 (7 bases). V was pared by 6 bases and J by 5 bases, with 10 bases between. CDR3 length: 13 residues. CDR1 is MNHEY, CDR2 SMNVEV, per germline (reference sequence). CDR3 protein: CASSSGGTGELFF. The CDR3 nucleotides are TGTGCCAGCAGCTCAGGGGGGACCGGGGAGCTGTTTTTT.

The V and J genes are TRBV3-1 (or the pseudogene TRBV3-2) and TRBJ2-7; 8 nucleotides line up with TRBD1. Looked up from germline, CDR1 is LGHDT and CDR2 is YNNKEL (reference sequence). This CDR3 region has 14 residues. The trim removed 2 bases at V and 7 bases at J, leaving 7 bases unmatched. CDR3 in amino acids: CASSQLDREGEQYF. CDR3 coding DNA: TGTGCCAGCAGCCAACTGGACAGGGAAGGGGAGCAGTACTTC.

This rearrangement joins TRBV5-1 to TRBJ1-1, with D tentatively TRBD1 (6 bases). Trimming pared 1 base from V and 5 bases from J, leaving 15 bases between. From germline, CDR1 is SGHRS and CDR2 YFSETQ. The CDR3 runs to 15 residues. DNA of the CDR3: TGCGCCAGCAGCTTGAACACACAAAGGGGGACTGAAGCTTTCTTT. Its protein product is CASSLNTQRGTEAFF.